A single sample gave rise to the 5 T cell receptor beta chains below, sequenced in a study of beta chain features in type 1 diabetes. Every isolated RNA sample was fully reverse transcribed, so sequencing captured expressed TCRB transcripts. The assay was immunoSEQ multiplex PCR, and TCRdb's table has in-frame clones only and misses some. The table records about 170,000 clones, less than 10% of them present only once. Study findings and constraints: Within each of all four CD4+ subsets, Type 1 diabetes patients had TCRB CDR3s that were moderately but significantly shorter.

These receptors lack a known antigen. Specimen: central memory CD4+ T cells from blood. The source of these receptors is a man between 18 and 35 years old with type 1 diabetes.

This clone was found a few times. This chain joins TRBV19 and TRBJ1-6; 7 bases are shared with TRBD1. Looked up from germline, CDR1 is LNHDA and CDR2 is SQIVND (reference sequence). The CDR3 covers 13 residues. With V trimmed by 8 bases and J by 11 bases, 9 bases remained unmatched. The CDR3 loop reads CASCGQESTPLHF. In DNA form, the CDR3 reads TGTGCCAGTTGCGGACAGGAAAGTACACCCCTCCACTTT.

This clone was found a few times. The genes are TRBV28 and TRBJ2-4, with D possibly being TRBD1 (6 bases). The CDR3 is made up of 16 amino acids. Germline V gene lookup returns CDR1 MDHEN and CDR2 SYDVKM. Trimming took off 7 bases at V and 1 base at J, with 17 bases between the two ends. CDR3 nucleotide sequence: TGTGCCAGCAATGAGGCAGGGGCTTGGGCCAAAAACATTCAGTACTTC. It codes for CASNEAGAWAKNIQYF.

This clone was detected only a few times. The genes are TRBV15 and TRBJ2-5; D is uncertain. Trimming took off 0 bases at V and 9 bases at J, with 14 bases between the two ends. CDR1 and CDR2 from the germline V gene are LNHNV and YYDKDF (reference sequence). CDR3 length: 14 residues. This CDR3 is CATSRDRPGDSQYF. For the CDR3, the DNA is TGTGCCACCAGCAGAGACCGCCCCGGAGATTCCCAGTACTTC. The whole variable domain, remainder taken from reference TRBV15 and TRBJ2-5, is DAMVIQNPRYQVTQFGKPVTLSCSQTLNHNVMYWYQQKSSQAPKLLFHYYDKDFNNEADTPDNFQSRRPNTSFCFLDIRSPGLGDTAMYLCATSRDRPGDSQYFGPGTRLLVL.

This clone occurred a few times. The CDR3 loop reads CALAGLAKNIQYF. CDR3 nucleotide sequence: TGTGCCCTAGCGGGATTAGCCAAAAACATTCAGTACTTC. This rearrangement joins TRBV30 to TRBJ2-4, with 9 bases fitting TRBD2. CDR3 length: 13 amino acids. V lost 8 bases, J lost 0 bases, and 2 bases stayed unmatched. Germline V gene lookup returns CDR1 GTSNPN and CDR2 SVGIG (reference sequence).

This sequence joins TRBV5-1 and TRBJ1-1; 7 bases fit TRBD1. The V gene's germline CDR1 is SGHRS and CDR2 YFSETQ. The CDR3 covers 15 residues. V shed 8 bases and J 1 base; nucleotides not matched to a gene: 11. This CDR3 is CARGGVRCWNTEAFF. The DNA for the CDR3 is TGCGCCAGAGGGGGCGTCCGTTGTTGGAACACTGAAGCTTTCTTT. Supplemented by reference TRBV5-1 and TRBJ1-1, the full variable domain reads KAGVTQTPRYLIKTRGQQVTLSCSPISGHRSVSWYQQTPGQGLQFLFEYFSETQRNKGNFPGRFSGRQFSNSRSEMNVSTLELGDSALYLCARGGVRCWNTEAFFGQGTRLTVV.